The 5 T cell receptor beta chains presented below share a single source sample, sequenced in a study of blood T cell repertoires in COVID-19. Libraries were prepared by immunoSEQ multiplex PCR; TCRdb keeps only in-frame clonotypes and omits some of them. The table includes about 350,000 clones, about nine tenths detected once. Sequencing was done on a sample of PBMCs or T cells enriched from blood (not recorded which). The origin of the receptors is a woman aged 25 to 39 who had been exposed to COVID-19.

The chain couples TRBV15 to TRBJ2-3; no firm D call. The CDR3 consists of 15 residues. With 2 bases removed from V and 0 bases from J, the gap between germline ends came to 9 bases. Looked up from germline, CDR1 is LNHNV and CDR2 is YYDKDF (reference sequence). CDR3 bases: TGTGCCACCAGCAGACCAGACGGGAGCACAGATACGCAGTATTTT. This translates into CATSRPDGSTDTQYF.

V gene TRBV12-5 combines with J gene TRBJ2-5; 7 bases are shared with TRBD2. The CDR3 loop spans 14 amino acids. J lost 5 bases, V lost 6 bases, and 9 bases had no gene match. Germline CDR1 is LGHNT and CDR2 is FRNRAP. The DNA of the CDR3 is TGTGCTAGTGGAGGGAGGGCCGGTGAGGAGACCCAGTACTTC. Amino acids: CASGGRAGEETQYF. Complete variable domain (other parts from reference TRBV12-5 and TRBJ2-5): DARVTQTPRHKVTEMGQEVTMRCQPILGHNTVFWYRQTMMQGLELLAYFRNRAPLDDSGMPKDRFSAEMPDATLATLKIQPSEPRDSAVYFCASGGRAGEETQYFGPGTRLLVL.

The chain recombines TRBV3-1 (or the pseudogene TRBV3-2) with TRBJ2-3; 8 nucleotides align to TRBD2. The junction had 8 bases not matched to a gene; V was cut back by 0 bases and J by 0 bases. The CDR3 consists of 18 residues. Germline CDR1 LGHDT, CDR2 YNNKEL (reference sequence). The CDR3 sequence: CASSQEGTRPTSTDTQYF. The DNA for the CDR3 is TGTGCCAGCAGCCAAGAGGGGACTAGGCCGACTAGCACAGATACGCAGTATTTT.

V and J are TRBV20-1 and TRBJ2-7; D call uncertain. Germline values: CDR1 DFQATT, CDR2 SNEGSKA (reference sequence). This CDR3 has 12 amino acids. With 3 bases removed from V and 0 bases from J, the gap between germline ends came to 6 bases. Here the CDR3 reads CSASGGSYEQYF. The CDR3 DNA reads as TGCAGTGCTAGTGGCGGCTCCTACGAGCAGTACTTC.

The rearrangement links TRBV29-1 to TRBJ2-3; TRBD2 matches 12 bases. The germline V gene has CDR1 SQVTM and CDR2 ANQGSEA. The CDR3 extends over 15 amino acids. Trimming at V came to 3 bases and at J to 8 bases, leaving 9 bases not matched to a gene. The DNA of the CDR3 is TGCAGCGTTGACTCACTAGCGGGAGGAAGGGGTACGCAGTATTTT. This sequence encodes CSVDSLAGGRGTQYF.